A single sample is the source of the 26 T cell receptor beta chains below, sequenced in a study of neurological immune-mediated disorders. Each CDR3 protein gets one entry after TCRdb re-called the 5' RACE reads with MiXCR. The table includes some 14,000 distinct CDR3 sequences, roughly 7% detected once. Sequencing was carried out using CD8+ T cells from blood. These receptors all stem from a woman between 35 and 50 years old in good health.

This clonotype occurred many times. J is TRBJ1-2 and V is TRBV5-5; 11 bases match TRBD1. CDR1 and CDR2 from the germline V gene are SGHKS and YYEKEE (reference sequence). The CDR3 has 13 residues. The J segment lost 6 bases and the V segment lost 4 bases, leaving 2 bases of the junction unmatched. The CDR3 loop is CASSLGQGDGYTF. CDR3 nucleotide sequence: TGTGCCAGCAGCCTGGGACAGGGGGATGGCTACACCTTC.

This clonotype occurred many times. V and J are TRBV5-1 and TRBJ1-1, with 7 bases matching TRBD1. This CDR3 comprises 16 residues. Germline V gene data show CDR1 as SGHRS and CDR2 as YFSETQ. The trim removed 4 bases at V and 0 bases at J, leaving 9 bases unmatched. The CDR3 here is CASSAGTAIMNTEAFF. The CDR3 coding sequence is TGCGCCAGCAGCGCGGGGACAGCTATCATGAACACTGAAGCTTTCTTT.

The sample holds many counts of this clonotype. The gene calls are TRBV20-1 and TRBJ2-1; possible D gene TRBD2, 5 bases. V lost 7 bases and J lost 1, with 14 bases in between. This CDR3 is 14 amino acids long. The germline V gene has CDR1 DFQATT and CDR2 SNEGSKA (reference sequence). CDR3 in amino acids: CSVSKADSYNEQFF. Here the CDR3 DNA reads TGCAGTGTCTCCAAAGCGGATTCCTACAATGAGCAGTTCTTC.

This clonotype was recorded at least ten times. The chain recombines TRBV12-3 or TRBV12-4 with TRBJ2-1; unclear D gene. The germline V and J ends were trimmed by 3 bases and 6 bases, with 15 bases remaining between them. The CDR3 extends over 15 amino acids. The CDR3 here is CASSFESRRGNEQFF. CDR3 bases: TGTGCCAGCAGTTTCGAGTCAAGGCGCGGCAATGAGCAGTTCTTC.

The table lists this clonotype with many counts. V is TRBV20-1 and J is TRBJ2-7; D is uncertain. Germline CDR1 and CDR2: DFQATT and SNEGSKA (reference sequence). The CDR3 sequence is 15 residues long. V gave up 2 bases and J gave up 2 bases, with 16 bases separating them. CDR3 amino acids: CSARTPNRVTYEQYF. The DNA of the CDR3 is TGCAGTGCTAGAACCCCTAATCGGGTTACCTACGAGCAGTACTTC.

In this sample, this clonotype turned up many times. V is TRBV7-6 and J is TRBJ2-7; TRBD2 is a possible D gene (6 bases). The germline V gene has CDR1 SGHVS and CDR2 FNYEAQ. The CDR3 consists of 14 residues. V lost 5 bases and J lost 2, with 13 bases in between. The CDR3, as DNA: TGTGCCAGCAGCCCGGGGGTAAGCGCCTACGAGCAGTACTTC. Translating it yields CASSPGVSAYEQYF.

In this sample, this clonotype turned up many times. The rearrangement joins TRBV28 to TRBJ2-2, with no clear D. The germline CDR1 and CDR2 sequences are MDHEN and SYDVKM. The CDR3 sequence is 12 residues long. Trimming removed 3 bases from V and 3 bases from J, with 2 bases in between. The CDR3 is CASSLDTGELFF. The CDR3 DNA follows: TGTGCCAGCAGTTTGGACACCGGGGAGCTGTTTTTT.

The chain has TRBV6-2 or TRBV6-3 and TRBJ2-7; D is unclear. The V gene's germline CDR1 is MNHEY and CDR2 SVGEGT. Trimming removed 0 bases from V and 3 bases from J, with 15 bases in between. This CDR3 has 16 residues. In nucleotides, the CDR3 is TGTGCCAGCAGTTACTCTCCAGCCTCGCTACTCTACGAGCAGTACTTC. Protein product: CASSYSPASLLYEQYF.

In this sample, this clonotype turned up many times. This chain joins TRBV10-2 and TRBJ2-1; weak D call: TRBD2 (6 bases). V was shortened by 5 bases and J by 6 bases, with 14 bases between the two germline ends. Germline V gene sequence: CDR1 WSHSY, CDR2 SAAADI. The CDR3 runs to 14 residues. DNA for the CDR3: TGCGCCAGCAGTAAACTAGGAGGGGTCAATGAGCAGTTCTTC. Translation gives CASSKLGGVNEQFF.

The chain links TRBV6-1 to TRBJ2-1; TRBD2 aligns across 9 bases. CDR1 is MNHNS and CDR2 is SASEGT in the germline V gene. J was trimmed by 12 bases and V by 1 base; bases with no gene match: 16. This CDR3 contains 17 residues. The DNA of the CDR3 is TGTGCCAGCAGTGAAGTGGTTAGCGGGGGACTCACAGATACGCAGTTCTTC. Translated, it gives CASSEVVSGGLTDTQFF.

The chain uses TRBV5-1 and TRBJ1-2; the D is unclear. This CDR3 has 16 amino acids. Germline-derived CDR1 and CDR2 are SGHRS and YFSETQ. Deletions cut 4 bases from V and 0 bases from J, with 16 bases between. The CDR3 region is CASSQTSGGPNYGYTF. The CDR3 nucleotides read TGCGCCAGCAGCCAGACTAGCGGAGGGCCTAACTATGGCTACACCTTC.

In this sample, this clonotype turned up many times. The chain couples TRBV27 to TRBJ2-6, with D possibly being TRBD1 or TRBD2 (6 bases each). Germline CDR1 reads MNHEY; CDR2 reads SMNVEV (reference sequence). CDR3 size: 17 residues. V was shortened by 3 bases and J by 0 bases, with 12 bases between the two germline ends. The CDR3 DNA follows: TGTGCCAGCAGTTTGAGGGGGGCTCGCTCTGGGGCCAACGTCCTGACTTTC. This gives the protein CASSLRGARSGANVLTF.

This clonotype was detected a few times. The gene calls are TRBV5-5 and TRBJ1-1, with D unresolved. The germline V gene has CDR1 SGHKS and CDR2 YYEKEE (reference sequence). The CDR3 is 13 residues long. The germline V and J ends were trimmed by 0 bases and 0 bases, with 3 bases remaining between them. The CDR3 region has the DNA TGTGCCAGCAGCTTGGACCTGAACACTGAAGCTTTCTTT. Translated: CASSLDLNTEAFF.

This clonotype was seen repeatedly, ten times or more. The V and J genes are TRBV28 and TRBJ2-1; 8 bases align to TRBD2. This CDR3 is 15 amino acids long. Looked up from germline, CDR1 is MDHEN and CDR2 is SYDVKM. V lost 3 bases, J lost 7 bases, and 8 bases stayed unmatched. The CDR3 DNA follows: TGTGCCAGCAGTTTTACCTTAGCGGGGCTGAATGAGCAGTTCTTC. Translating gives CASSFTLAGLNEQFF.

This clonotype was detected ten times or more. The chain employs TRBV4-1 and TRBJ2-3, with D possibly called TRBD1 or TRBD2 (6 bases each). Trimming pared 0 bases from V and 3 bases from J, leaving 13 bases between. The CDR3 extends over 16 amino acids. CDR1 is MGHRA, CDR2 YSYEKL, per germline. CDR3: CASSQDPGALTDTQYF. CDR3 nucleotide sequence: TGCGCCAGCAGCCAAGACCCGGGGGCCCTAACAGATACGCAGTATTTT.

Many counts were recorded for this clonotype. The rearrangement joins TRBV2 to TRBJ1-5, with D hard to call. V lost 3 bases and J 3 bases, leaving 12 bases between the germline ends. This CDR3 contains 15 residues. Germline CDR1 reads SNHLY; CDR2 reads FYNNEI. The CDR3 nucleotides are TGTGCCAGCAGTGAGTACACATCATACAATCAGCCCCAGCATTTT. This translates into CASSEYTSYNQPQHF.

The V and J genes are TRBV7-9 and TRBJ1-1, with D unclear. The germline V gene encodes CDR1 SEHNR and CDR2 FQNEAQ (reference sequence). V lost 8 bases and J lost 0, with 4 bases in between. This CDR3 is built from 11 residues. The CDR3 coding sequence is TGTGCCAGCCAGTTGAACACTGAAGCTTTCTTT. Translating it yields CASQLNTEAFF.

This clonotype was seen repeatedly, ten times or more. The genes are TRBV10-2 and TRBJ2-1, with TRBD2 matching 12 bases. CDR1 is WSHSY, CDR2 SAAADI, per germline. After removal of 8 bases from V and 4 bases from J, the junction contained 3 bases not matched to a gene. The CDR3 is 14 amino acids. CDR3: CASEGTSGYNEQFF. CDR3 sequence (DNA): TGCGCCAGCGAGGGGACTAGCGGGTACAATGAGCAGTTCTTC.

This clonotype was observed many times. The CDR3 DNA reads TGTGCCAGCAGCCCTTGGGGACAGGGAGAAGATACGCAGTATTTT. This translates into CASSPWGQGEDTQYF. This chain joins TRBV7-9 and TRBJ2-3; 9 positions match TRBD1. V lost 5 bases and J lost 5; bases outside the gene matches: 8. CDR1 is SEHNR and CDR2 is FQNEAQ in the germline V gene (reference sequence). The CDR3 has 15 amino acids.

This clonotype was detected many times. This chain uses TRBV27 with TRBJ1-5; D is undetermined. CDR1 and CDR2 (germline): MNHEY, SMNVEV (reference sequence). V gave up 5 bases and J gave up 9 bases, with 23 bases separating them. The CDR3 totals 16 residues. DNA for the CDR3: TGTGCCAGCAGTCCCTTATTAGACACGGCACGGACGCCCCAGCATTTT. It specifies CASSPLLDTARTPQHF.

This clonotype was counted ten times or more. The CDR3 loop is CASSLSGARTEAFF. As DNA, the CDR3 is TGCGCCAGCAGCTTGAGTGGGGCGAGGACTGAAGCTTTCTTT. The chain links TRBV5-1 to TRBJ1-1, with D possibly TRBD1 on 5 matching bases. V was pared by 1 base and J by 5 bases, with 12 bases between. In germline, CDR1 is SGHRS, CDR2 YFSETQ. The CDR3 has 14 amino acids.

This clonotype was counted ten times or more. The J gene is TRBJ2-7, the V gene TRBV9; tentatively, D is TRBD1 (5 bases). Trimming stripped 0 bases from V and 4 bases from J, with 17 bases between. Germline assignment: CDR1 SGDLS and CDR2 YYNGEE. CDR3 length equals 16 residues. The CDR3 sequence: CASSVEAEQDPYEQYF. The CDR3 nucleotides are TGTGCCAGCAGCGTAGAGGCGGAACAGGACCCTTACGAGCAGTACTTC.

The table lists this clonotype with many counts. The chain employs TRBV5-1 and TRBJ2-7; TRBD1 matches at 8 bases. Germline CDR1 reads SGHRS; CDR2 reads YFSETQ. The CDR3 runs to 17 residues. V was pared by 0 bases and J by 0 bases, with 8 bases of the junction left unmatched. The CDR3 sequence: CASSLARDRRSSYEQYF. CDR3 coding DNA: TGCGCCAGCAGCTTGGCCCGGGACAGGAGGAGCTCCTACGAGCAGTACTTC. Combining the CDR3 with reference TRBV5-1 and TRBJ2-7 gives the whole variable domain KAGVTQTPRYLIKTRGQQVTLSCSPISGHRSVSWYQQTPGQGLQFLFEYFSETQRNKGNFPGRFSGRQFSNSRSEMNVSTLELGDSALYLCASSLARDRRSSYEQYFGPGTRLTVT.

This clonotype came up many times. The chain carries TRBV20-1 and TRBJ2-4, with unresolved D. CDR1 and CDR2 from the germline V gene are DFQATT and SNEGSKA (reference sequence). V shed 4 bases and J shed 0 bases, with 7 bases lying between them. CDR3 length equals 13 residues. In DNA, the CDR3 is TGCAGTGCTATGGCCCTAGCCAAAAACATTCAGTACTTC. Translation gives CSAMALAKNIQYF.

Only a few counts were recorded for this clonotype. The DNA of the CDR3 is TGTGCCAGCAGTGGAATAGCTAACTATGGCTACACCTTC. This translates into CASSGIANYGYTF. The V call is TRBV2, the J call TRBJ1-2; D gene ambiguous. V was shortened by 4 bases and J by 0 bases, with 6 bases between the two germline ends. The V gene's germline CDR1 is SNHLY and CDR2 FYNNEI. The CDR3 sequence is 13 residues long.

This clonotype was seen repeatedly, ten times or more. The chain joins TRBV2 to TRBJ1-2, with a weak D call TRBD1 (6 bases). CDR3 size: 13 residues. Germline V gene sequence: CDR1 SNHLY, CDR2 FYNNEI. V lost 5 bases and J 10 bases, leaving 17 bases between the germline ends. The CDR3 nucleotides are TGTGCCAGCAGTCTTAGCCGGACAGAGATCTACACCTTC. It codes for CASSLSRTEIYTF.